This T cell receptor beta chain appears in the sequencing data of a study of T cell changes during pregnancy in multiple sclerosis. The method was immunoSEQ multiplex PCR; TCRdb's version includes in-frame clones alone and lacks a portion of them. The profile shows around 95,000 clones, roughly 90% of them singletons. The V end lost 3 bases, the J end lost 2 bases, and 16 bases lay between the germline ends. The CDR3 runs 16 residues. Germline values: CDR1 MNHNS, CDR2 SASEGT. This clone is a singleton in its sample. This chain links TRBV6-1 with TRBJ1-2; D is undetermined. The clonotype comes from a female donor with multiple sclerosis, enrolled in a pregnancy study. Sequenced here: peripheral blood, sampled after pregnancy. The chain's CDR3 is CASSDPSAAGNYGYTF. CDR3 DNA sequence: TGTGCCAGCAGTGATCCTTCAGCCGCAGGAAACTATGGCTACACCTTC.